This T cell receptor (beta chain) emerged from a study of blood T cell repertoires in COVID-19. Profiled with immunoSEQ multiplex PCR; TCRdb holds only in-frame clones, not every one. The sample comprises approximately 60,000 clones, 82% of which are singletons, and roughly 22% rests with the top ten. The CDR3 is 12 amino acids. V shed 9 bases and J shed 1 base, with 7 bases lying between them. Germline V gene data show CDR1 as KGHDR and CDR2 as SFDVKD. The V gene is TRBV24-1, the J gene TRBJ2-3; unclear D gene. The TCR was taken from a woman aged 55-70 years with acute or convalescent COVID-19. The sequenced sample was peripheral blood. The CDR3 sequence is CATRRGTDTQYF. CDR3 bases: TGTGCCACCCGCCGCGGCACAGATACGCAGTATTTT.